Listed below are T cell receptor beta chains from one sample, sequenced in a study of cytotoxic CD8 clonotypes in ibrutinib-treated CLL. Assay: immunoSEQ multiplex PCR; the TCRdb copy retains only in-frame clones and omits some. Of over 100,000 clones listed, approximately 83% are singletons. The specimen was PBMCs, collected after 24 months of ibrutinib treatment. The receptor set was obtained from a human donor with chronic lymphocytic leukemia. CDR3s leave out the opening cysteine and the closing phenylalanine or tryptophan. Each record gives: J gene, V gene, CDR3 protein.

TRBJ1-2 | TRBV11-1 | ASREKDRADYGYT
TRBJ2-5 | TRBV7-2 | ASSPRSQDRDGETQY
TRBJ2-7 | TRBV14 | ASSHPVGSGETHEQY
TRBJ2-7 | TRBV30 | AWSVLRQGREQY
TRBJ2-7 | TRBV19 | ASSSSGSFPYEQY
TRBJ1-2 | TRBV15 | ATSRDKDRAHGYT
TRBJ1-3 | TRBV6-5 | ASRGYREPGNTIY
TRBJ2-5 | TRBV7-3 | ASSSGRGETQY
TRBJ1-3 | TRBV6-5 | ASSYSGLGSGNTIY
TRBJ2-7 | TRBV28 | ASSSGLANEQY
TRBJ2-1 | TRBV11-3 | ASSPRGQGDNEQF
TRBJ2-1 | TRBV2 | ASSPANSYNEQF
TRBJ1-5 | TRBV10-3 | AIRGRDGQPQH
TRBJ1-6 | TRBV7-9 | ASSLAGDGNSPLH
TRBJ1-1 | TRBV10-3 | AVQGALLNTEAF
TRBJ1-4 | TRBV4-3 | ASSQDEGEKLF
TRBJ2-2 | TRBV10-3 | AITEPGQGAGELF
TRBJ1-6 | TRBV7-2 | ASSLDRGTRPLH
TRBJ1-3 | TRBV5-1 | ASSLAPVGNTIY
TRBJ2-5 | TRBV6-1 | ASSGSFRRETQY
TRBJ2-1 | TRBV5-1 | ASSSGLAGGNEQF
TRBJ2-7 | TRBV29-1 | SVRSTSRQSMSSYEQY
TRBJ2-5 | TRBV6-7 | ASTRVAGETQY
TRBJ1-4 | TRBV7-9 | ASSRGEGSNEKLF
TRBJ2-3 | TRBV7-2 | ASSQNRADTQY
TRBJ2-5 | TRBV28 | ASSFGGQGVETQY
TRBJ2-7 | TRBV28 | ASSLAAYEQY
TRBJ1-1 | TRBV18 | ASSPSQSWGAF
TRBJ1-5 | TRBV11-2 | ASSSGPREQPQH
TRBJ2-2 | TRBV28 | ASRPPLSPGELF
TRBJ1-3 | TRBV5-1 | ASATGGTQSSGNTIY
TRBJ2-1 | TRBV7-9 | ASSLPLAGFSSYNEQF
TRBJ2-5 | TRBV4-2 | ASSPGQRGQETQY
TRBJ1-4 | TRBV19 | ASLWNEKLF
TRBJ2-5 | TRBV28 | ASSLGSQETQY
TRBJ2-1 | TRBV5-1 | ASSLGLEGGEQF
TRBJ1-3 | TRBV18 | ASSPRGNTIY
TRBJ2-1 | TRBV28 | ASREGSWVVSEQF
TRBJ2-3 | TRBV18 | ASSPPADGSTDTQY
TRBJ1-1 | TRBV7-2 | ASSSTGGYTEAF
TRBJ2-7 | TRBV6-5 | ASSYSALGAYEQY
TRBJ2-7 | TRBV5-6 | ASSWRVGWGSYEQY
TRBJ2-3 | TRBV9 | ASSVDLGGTDTQY
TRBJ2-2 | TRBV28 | ASTINRHQNTGELF
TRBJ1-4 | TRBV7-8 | ASSRDRYEKLF
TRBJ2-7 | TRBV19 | ASSNGQGYYEQY
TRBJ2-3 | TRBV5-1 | ASSLEGRGATDTQY
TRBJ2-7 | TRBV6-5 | ASSYSSATQQY
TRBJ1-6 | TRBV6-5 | ASSPGKGAPLH
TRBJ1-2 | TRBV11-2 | ASSWAGTENYGYT
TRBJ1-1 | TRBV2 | ASRGQGRHTEAF